The clone carrying this T cell receptor (beta chain) was found many times. Its antigen is not identified. CDR1 and CDR2 from the germline V gene are MNHEY and SMNVEV (reference sequence). Between the trimmed V and J ends, which lost 1 base and 2 bases, there was a span of 6 bases. The CDR3 is 14 amino acids. These data belong to a study of glioma-infiltrating T cells. Findings and limits, study-wide: Shared blood CDR3 signature motifs marked patients with low tissue-blood divergence.

Amplification of TCR alpha and beta CDR3 regions from RNA used iRepertoire nested multiplex PCR. TCRdb reanalysed the multiplex PCR reads using MiXCR and keeps one entry per CDR3 protein. The data show a few hundred thousand distinct CDR3 sequences, around 45% seen once. Sequenced material: glioma tissue, nonneoplastic brain tissue, or PBMCs (not recorded which). The chain uses TRBV27 and TRBJ1-5; D remains ambiguous. The TCR originated in a human donor with low-grade glioma or glioblastoma, undergoing nonglioma brain surgery, or in good health (not recorded which). CDR3 DNA: TGTGCCAGCAGTTTATACGACGGCAATCAGCCCCAGCATTTT. Translation: CASSLYDGNQPQHF.